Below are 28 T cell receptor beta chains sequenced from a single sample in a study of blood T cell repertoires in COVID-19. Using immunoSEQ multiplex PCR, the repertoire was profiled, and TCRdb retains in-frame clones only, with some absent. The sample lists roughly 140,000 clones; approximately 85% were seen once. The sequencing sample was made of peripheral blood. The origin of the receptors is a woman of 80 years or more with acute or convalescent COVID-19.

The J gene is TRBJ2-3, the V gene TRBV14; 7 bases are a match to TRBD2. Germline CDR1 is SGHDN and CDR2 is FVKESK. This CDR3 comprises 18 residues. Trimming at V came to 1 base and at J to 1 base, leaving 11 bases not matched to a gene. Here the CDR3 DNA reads TGTGCCAGCAGCCAAGCCCAGACTAGCTTGTTGGGCACAGATACGCAGTATTTT. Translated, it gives CASSQAQTSLLGTDTQYF. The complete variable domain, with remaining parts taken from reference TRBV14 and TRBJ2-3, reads EAGVTQFPSHSVIEKGQTVTLRCDPISGHDNLYWYRRVMGKEIKFLLHFVKESKQDESGMPNNRFLAERTGGTYSTLKVQPAELEDSGVYFCASSQAQTSLLGTDTQYFGPGTRLTVL.

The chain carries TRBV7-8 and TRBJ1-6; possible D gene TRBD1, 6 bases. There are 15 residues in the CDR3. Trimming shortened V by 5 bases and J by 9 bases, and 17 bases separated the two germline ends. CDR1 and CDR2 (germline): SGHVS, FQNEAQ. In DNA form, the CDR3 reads TGTGCCAGCAGCCCAACAGGGTCCCTGGGTTCACCCCTCCACTTT. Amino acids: CASSPTGSLGSPLHF.

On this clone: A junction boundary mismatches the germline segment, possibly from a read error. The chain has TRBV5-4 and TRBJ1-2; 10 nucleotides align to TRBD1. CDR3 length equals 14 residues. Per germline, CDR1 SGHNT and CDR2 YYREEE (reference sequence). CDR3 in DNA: TGTGCCAGCAGGTTGGCAGGGGACAGGGGCCTTTTCTCATTC. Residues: CASRLAGDRGLFSF.

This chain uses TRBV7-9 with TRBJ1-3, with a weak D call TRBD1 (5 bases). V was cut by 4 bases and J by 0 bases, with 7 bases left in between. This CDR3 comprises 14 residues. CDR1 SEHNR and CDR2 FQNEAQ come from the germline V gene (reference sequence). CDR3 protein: CASSSTGSGNTIYF. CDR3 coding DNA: TGTGCCAGCAGCTCCACAGGCTCTGGAAACACCATATATTTT.

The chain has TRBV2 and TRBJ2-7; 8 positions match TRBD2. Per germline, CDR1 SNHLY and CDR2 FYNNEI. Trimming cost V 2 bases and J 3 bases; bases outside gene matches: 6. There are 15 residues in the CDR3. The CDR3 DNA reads TGTGCCAGCAGTGAACGGGGGGGTGAGAACTACGAGCAGTACTTC. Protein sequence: CASSERGGENYEQYF. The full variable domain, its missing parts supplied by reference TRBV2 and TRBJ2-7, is EPEVTQTPSHQVTQMGQEVILRCVPISNHLYFYWYRQILGQKVEFLVSFYNNEISEKSEIFDDQFSVERPDGSNFTLKIRSTKLEDSAMYFCASSERGGENYEQYFGPGTRLTVT.

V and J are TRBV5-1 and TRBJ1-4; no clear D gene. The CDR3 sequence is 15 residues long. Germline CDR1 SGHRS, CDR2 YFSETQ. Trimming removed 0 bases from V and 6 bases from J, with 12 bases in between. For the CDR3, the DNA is TGCGCCAGCAGCTTGGCGGCGGCGCGTGATGAAAAACTGTTTTTT. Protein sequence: CASSLAAARDEKLFF.

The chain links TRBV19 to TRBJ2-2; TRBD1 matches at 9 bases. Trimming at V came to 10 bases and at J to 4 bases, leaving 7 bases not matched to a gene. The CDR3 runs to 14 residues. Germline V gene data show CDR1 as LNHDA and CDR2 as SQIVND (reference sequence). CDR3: CATSGQGPTGELFF. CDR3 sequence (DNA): TGTGCCACCTCCGGACAGGGGCCCACCGGGGAGCTGTTTTTT.

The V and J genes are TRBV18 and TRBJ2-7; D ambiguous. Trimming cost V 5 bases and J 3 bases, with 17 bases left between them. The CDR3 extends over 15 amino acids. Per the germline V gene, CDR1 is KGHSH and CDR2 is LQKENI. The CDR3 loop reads CASSSSSRYGYEQYF. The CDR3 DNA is TGTGCCAGCTCATCGTCTTCCCGGTATGGCTACGAGCAGTACTTC.

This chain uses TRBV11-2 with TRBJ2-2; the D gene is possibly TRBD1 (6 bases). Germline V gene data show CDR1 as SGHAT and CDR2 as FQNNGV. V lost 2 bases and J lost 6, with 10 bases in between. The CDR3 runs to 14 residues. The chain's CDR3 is CASSLTGLAGELFF. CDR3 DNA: TGTGCCAGCAGCTTAACAGGGCTGGCCGGGGAGCTGTTTTTT.

CDR3 in DNA: TGTGCCAGCAACGAGGGACAGGGACTTTTCGGAAACACCATATATTTT. This codes for CASNEGQGLFGNTIYF. V is TRBV18 and J is TRBJ1-3, with 9 bases identical to TRBD1. CDR1 KGHSH and CDR2 LQKENI come from the germline V gene. Losses at the gene ends were 8 bases for V and 4 bases for J; bases not matched to a gene: 12. The CDR3 runs to 16 residues.

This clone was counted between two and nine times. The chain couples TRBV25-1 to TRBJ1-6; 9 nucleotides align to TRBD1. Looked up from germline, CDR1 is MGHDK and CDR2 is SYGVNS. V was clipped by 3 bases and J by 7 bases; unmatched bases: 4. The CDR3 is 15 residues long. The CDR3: CASSERGQGNSPLHF. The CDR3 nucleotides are TGTGCCAGCAGTGAGAGGGGACAGGGCAATTCACCCCTCCACTTT.

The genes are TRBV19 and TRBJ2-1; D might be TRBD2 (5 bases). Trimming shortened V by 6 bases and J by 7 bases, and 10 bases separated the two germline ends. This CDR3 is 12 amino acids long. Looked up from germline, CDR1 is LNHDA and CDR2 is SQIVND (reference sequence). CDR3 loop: CASSGELNEQFF. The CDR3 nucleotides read TGTGCCAGTAGCGGGGAGTTGAATGAGCAGTTCTTC.

The CDR3 loop reads CASSYDTGDSYNEQFF. In nucleotides, the CDR3 is TGTGCCAGCAGTTACGATACGGGAGACAGCTACAATGAGCAGTTCTTC. V and J are TRBV6-5 and TRBJ2-1; tentatively, D is TRBD2 (6 bases). The CDR3 runs 16 residues. Per the germline V gene, CDR1 is MNHEY and CDR2 is SVGAGI. The V end was cut by 2 bases, the J end by 3 bases, with 14 bases between.

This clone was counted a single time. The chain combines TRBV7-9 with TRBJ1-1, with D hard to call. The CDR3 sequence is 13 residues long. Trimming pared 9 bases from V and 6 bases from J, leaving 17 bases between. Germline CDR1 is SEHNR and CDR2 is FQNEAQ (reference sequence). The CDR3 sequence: CASRLAFEPEAFF. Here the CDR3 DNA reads TGTGCCAGTCGCTTAGCCTTCGAGCCTGAAGCTTTCTTT.

In DNA, the CDR3 is TGTGCCAGCAGTTTCGGGTCCTACGAGCAGTACTTC. This encodes CASSFGSYEQYF. V is TRBV28 and J is TRBJ2-7; unclear D gene. Trimming left V 3 bases short and J 1 base short, with 4 bases between. The CDR3 is made up of 12 amino acids. Germline V gives CDR1 MDHEN, CDR2 SYDVKM.

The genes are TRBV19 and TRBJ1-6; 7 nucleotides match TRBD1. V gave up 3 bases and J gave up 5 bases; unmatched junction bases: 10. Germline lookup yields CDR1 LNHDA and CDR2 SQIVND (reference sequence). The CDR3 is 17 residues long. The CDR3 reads CASSMRRGDSNNSPLHF. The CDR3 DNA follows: TGTGCCAGTAGTATGCGACGCGGGGACAGTAATAATTCACCCCTCCACTTT. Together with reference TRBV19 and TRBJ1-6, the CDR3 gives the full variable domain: DGGITQSPKYLFRKEGQNVTLSCEQNLNHDAMYWYRQDPGQGLRLIYYSQIVNDFQKGDIAEGYSVSREKKESFPLTVTSAQKNPTAFYLCASSMRRGDSNNSPLHFGNGTRLTVT.

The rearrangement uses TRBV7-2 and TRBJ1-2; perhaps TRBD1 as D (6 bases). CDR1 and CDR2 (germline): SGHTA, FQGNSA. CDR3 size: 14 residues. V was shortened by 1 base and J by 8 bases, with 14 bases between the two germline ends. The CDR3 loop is CASSLDTRGGGYTF. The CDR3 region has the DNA TGTGCCAGCAGCTTAGACACCAGGGGCGGCGGCTACACCTTC.

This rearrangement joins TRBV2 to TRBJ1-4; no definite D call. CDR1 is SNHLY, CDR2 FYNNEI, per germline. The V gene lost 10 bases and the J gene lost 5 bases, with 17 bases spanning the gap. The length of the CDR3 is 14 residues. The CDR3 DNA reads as TGTGCCACCAAAGAGGGCTCGGAAAATGAAAAACTGTTTTTT. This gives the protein CATKEGSENEKLFF.

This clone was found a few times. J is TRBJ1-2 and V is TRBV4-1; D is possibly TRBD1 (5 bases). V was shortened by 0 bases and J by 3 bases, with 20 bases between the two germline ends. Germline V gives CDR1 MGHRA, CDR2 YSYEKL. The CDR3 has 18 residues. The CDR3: CASSQDFQGTYRYYGYTF. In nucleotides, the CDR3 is TGCGCCAGCAGCCAAGATTTCCAGGGAACCTATAGATACTATGGCTACACCTTC.

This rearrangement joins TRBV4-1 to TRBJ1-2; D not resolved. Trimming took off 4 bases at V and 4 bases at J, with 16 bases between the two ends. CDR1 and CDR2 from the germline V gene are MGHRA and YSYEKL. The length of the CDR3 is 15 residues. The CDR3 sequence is CASSPEGRTLYGYTF. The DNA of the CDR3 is TGCGCCAGCAGCCCAGAGGGCAGGACTCTCTATGGCTACACCTTC.

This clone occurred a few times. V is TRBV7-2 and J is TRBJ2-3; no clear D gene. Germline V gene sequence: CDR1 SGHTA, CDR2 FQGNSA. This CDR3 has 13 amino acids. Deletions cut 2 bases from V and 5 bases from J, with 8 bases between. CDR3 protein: CASSLRTEDTQYF. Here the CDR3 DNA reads TGTGCCAGCAGCTTACGAACAGAAGATACGCAGTATTTT.

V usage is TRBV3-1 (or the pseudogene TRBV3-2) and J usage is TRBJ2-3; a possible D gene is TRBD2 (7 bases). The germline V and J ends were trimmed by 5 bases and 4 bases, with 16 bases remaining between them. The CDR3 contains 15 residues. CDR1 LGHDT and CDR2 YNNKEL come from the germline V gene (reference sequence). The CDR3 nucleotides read TGTGCCAGCAGCGACCAGTGGGGGGGCGCAGATACGCAGTATTTT. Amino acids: CASSDQWGGADTQYF.

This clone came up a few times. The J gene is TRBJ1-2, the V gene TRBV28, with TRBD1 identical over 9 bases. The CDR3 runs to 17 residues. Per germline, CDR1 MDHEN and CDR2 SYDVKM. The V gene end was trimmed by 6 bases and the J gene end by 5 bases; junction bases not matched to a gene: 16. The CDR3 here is CASSHGTGFGSAYGYTF. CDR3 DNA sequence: TGTGCCAGCAGCCACGGGACAGGGTTCGGTAGTGCTTATGGCTACACCTTC.

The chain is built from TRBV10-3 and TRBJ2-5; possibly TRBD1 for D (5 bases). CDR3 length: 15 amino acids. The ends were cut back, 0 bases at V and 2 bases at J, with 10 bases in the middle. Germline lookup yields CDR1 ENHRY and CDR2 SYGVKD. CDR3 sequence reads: CAISESRGSQETQYF. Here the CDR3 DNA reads TGTGCCATCAGTGAGTCAAGGGGCAGTCAAGAGACCCAGTACTTC.

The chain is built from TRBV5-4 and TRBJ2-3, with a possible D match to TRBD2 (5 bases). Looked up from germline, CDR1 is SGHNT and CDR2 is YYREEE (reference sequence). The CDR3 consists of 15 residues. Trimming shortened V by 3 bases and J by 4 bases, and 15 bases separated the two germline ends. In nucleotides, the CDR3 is TGTGCCAGCAGCTCCTGGACTCTCAACTCAGATACGCAGTATTTT. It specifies CASSSWTLNSDTQYF.

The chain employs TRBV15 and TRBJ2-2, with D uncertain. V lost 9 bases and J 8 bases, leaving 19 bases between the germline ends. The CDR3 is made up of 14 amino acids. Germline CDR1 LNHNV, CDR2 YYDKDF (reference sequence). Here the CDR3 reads CATETPGHIGELFF. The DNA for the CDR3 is TGTGCCACAGAGACTCCCGGCCACATAGGGGAGCTGTTTTTT.

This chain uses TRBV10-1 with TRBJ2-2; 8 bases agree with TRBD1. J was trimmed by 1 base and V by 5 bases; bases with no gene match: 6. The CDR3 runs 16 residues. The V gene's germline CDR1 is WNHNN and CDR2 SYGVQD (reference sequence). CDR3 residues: CASSLSGTGNTGELFF. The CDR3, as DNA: TGCGCCAGCAGTTTATCCGGGACAGGGAACACCGGGGAGCTGTTTTTT.

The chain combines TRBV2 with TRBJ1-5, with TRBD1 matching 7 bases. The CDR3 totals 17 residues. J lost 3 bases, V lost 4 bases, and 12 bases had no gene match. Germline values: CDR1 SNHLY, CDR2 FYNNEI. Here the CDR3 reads CASSGALDRQYNQPQHF. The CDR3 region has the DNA TGTGCCAGCAGTGGTGCCCTGGACAGGCAATACAATCAGCCCCAGCATTTT.